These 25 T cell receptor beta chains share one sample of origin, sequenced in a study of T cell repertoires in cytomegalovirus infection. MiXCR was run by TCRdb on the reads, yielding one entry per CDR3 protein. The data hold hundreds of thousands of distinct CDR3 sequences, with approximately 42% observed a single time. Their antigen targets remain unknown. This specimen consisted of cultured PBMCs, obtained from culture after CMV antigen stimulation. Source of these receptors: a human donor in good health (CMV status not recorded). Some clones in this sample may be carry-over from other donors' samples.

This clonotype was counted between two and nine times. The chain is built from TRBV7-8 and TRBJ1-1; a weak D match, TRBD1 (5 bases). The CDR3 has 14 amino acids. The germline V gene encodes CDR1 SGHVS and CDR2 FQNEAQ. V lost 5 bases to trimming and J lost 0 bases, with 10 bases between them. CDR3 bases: TGTGCCAGCAGCGACCGACAGATGAACACTGAAGCTTTCTTT. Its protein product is CASSDRQMNTEAFF.

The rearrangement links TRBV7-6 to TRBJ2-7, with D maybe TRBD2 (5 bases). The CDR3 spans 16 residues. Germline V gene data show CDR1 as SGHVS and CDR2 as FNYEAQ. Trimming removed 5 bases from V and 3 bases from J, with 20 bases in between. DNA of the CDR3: TGTGCCAGCAGCCCATCCTCGGGTAGCGAAATCTACGAGCAGTACTTC. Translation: CASSPSSGSEIYEQYF. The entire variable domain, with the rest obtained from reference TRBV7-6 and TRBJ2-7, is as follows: GAGVSQSPRYKVTKRGQDVALRCDPISGHVSLYWYRQALGQGPEFLTYFNYEAQQDKSGLPNDRFSAERPEGSISTLTIQRTEQRDSAMYRCASSPSSGSEIYEQYFGPGTRLTVT.

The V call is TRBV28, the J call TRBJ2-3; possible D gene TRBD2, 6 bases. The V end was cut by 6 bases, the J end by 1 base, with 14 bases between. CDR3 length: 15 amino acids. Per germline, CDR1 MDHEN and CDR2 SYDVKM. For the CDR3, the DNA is TGTGCCAGCAGCGTAAGGTCGGGGGGCACAGATACGCAGTATTTT. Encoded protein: CASSVRSGGTDTQYF.

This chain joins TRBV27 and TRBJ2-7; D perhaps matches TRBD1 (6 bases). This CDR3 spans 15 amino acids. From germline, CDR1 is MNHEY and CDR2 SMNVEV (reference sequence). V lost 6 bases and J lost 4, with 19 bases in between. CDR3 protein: CASSPREGGLYEQYF. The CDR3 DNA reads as TGTGCCAGCAGCCCCCGGGAAGGGGGTCTTTACGAGCAGTACTTC.

CDR3 sequence: CASSSRGRTYEQYF. CDR3 bases: TGTGCCAGCAGCTCCAGGGGGAGGACCTACGAGCAGTACTTC. The chain joins TRBV7-1 to TRBJ2-7; D is perhaps TRBD1 (7 bases). TRBV7-1 is filed as an ORF, its function uncertain. V was trimmed by 3 bases and J by 2 bases, leaving 11 bases between them. The CDR3 has 14 residues.

CDR3 sequence: CASSFRGTSDTGELFF. DNA of the CDR3: TGTGCCAGCAGCTTTAGAGGGACTAGCGACACCGGGGAGCTGTTTTTT. V and J are TRBV11-3 and TRBJ2-2; 10 bases match TRBD2. Germline V CDR1 and CDR2: SGHNT, YENEEA. Trimming at V came to 3 bases and at J to 3 bases, leaving 4 bases not matched to a gene. The CDR3 covers 16 residues.

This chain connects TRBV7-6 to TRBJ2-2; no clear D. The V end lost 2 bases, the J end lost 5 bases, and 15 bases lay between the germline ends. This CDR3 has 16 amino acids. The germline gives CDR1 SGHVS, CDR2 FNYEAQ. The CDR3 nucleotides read TGTGCCAGCAGCTTAAGTCGTCCCCAACAGACCGGGGAGCTGTTTTTT. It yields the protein CASSLSRPQQTGELFF.

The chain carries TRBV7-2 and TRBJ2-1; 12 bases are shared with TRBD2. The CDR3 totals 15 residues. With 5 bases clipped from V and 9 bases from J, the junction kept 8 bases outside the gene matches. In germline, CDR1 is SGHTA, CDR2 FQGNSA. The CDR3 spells CASSTTSGRLIEQFF. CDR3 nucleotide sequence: TGTGCCAGCAGCACGACTAGCGGGAGATTGATTGAGCAGTTCTTC.

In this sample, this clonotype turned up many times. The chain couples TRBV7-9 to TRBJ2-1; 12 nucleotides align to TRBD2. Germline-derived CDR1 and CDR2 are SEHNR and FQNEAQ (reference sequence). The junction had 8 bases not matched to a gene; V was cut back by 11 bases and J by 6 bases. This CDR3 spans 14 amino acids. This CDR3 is CALLPGLAGNEQFF. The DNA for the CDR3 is TGTGCCCTCCTACCGGGACTAGCGGGCAATGAGCAGTTCTTC.

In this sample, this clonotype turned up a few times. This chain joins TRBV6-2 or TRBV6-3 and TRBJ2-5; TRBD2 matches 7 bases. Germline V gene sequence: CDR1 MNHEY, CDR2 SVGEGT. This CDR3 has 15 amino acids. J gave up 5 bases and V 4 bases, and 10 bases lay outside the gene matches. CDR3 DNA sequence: TGTGCCAGCAGTTTCCAAGGACTAGTTTTGGAGACCCAGTACTTC. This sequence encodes CASSFQGLVLETQYF.

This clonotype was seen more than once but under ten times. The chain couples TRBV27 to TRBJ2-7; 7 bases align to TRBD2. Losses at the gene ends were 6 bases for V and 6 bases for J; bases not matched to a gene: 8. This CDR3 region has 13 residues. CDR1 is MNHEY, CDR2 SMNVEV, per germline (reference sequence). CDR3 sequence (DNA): TGTGCCAGCAGCCAGACTTGGGGGGGCGAGCAGTACTTC. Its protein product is CASSQTWGGEQYF.

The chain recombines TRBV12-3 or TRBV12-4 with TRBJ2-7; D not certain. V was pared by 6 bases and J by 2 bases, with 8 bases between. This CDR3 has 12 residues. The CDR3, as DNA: TGTGCCAGCAGCTACCGACCCTACGAGCAGTACTTC. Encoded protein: CASSYRPYEQYF.

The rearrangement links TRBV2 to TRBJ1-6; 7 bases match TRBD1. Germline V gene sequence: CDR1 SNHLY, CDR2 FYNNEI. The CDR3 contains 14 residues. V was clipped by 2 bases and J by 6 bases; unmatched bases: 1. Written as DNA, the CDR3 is TGTGCCAGCAGTGAAACAGGGGTTAATTCACCCCTCCACTTT. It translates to CASSETGVNSPLHF.

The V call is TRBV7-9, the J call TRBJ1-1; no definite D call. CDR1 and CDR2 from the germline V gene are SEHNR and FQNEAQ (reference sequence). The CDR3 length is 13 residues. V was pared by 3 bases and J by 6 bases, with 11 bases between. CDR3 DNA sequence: TGTGCCAGCAGCTTCTACTCTGGGGCTGAAGCTTTCTTT. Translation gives CASSFYSGAEAFF.

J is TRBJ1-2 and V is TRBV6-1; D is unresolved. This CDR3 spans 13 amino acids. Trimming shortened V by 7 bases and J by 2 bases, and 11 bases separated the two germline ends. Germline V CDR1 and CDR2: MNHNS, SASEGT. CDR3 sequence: CASIPQRNYGYTF. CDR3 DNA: TGTGCCAGCATCCCTCAGCGGAACTATGGCTACACCTTC.

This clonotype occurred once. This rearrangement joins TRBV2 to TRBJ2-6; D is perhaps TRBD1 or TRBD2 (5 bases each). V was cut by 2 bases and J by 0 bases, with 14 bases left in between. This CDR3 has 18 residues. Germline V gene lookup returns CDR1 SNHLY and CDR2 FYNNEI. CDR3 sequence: CASSESGPGLSGANVLTF. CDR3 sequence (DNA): TGTGCCAGCAGTGAATCGGGGCCAGGCCTCTCTGGGGCCAACGTCCTGACTTTC.

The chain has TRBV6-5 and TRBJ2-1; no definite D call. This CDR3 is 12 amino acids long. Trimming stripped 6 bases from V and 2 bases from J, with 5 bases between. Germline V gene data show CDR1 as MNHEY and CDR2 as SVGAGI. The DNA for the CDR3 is TGTGCCAGCAGGGGGACCTACAATGAGCAGTTCTTC. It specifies CASRGTYNEQFF.

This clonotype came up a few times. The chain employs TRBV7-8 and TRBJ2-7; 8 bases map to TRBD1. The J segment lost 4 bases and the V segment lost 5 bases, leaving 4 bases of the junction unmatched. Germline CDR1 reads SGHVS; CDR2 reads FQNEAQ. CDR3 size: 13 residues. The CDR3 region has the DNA TGTGCCAGCAGCATCGGACAGGGATACGAGCAGTACTTC. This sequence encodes CASSIGQGYEQYF. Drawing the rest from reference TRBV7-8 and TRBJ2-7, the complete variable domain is GAGVSQSPRYKVAKRGQDVALRCDPISGHVSLFWYQQALGQGPEFLTYFQNEAQLDKSGLPSDRFFAERPEGSVSTLKIQRTQQEDSAVYLCASSIGQGYEQYFGPGTRLTVT.

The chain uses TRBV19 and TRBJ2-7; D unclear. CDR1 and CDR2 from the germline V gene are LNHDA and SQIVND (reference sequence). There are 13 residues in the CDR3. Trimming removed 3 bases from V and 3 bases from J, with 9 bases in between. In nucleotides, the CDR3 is TGTGCCAGTAGTATTGGCCGTTACTACGAGCAGTACTTC. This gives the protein CASSIGRYYEQYF.

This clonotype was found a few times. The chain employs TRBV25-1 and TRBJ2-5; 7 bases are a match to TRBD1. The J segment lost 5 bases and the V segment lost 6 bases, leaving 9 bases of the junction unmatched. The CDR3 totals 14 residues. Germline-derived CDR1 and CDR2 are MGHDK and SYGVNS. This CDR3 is CASSRDSFGETQYF. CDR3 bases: TGTGCCAGCAGCCGGGACAGTTTCGGGGAGACCCAGTACTTC.

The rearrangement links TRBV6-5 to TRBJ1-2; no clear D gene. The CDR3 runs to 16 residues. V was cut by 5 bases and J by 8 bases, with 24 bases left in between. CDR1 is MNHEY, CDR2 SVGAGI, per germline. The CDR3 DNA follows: TGTGCCAGCAGTCGAAAACCGGGTCTAAAGACCGGGGGCTACACCTTC. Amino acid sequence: CASSRKPGLKTGGYTF.

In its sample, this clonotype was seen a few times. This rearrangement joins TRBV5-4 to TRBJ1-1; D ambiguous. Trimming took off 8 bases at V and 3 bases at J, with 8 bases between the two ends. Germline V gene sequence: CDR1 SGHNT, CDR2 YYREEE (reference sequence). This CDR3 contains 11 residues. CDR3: CASSSYTEAFF. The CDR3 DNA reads TGTGCCAGTAGTTCCTACACTGAAGCTTTCTTT. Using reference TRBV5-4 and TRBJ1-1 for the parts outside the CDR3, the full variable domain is ETGVTQSPTHLIKTRGQQVTLRCSSQSGHNTVSWYQQALGQGPQFIFQYYREEENGRGNFPPRFSGLQFPNYSSELNVNALELDDSALYLCASSSYTEAFFGQGTRLTVV.

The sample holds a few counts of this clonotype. The CDR3 loop is CASSFRTSRSSSYNEQFF. As DNA, the CDR3 is TGTGCCAGCAGCTTTAGAACTAGCCGCTCGAGCTCCTACAATGAGCAGTTCTTC. V usage is TRBV11-2 and J usage is TRBJ2-1; possibly TRBD2 for D (6 bases). The CDR3 contains 18 residues. CDR1 and CDR2 (germline): SGHAT, FQNNGV. Trimming took 3 bases from V and 0 from J, leaving 18 bases between them.

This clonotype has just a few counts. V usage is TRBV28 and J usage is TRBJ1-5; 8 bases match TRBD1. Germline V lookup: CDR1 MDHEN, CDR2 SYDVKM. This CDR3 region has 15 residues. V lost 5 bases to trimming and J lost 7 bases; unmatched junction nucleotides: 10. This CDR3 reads CASSPLGAGGQPQHF. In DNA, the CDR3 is TGTGCCAGCAGTCCCCTGGGAGCAGGGGGCCAGCCCCAGCATTTT.

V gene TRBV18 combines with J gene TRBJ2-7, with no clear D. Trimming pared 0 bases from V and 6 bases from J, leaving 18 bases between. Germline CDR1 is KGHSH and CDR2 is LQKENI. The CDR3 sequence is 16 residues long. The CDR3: CASSPPLGSSWLEQYF. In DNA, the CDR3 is TGTGCCAGCTCACCACCGTTGGGTAGCAGTTGGCTCGAGCAGTACTTC.